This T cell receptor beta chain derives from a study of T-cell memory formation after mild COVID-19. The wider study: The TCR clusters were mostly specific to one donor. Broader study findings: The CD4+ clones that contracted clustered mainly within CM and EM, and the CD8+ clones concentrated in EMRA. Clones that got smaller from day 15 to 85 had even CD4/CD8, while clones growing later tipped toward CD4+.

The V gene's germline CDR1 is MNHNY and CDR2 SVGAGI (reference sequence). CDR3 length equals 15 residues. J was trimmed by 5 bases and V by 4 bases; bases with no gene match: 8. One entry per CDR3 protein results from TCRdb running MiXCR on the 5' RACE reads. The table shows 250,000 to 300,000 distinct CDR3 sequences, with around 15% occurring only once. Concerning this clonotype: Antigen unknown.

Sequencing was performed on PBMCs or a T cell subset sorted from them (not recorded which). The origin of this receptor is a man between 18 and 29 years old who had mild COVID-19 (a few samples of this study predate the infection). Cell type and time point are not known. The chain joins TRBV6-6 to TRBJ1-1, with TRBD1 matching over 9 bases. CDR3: CASSSPGQGWTEAFF. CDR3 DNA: TGTGCCAGCAGTTCTCCGGGACAGGGTTGGACTGAAGCTTTCTTT.